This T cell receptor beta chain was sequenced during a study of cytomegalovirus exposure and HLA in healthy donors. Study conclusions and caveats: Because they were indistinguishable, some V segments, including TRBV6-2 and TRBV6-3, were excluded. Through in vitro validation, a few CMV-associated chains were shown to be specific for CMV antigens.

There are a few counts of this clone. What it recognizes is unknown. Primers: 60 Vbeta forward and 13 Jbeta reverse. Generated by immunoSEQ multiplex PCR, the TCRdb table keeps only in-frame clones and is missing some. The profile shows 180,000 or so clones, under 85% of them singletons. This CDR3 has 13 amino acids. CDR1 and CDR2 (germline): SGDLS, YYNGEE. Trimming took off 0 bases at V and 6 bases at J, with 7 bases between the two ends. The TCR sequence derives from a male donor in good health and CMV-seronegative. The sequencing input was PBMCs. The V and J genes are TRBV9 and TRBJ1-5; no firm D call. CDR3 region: CASSVGETQPQHF. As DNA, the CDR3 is TGTGCCAGCAGCGTAGGCGAAACTCAGCCCCAGCATTTT. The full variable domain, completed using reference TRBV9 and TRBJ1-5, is DSGVTQTPKHLITATGQRVTLRCSPRSGDLSVYWYQQSLDQGLQFLIQYYNGEERAKGNILERFSAQQFPDLHSELNLSSLELGDSALYFCASSVGETQPQHFGDGTRLSIL.